Below, 15 T cell receptor beta chains from the same sample are listed, as sequenced in a study of CD8 T cells in ankylosing spondylitis. Each CDR3 protein is one row after TCRdb ran MiXCR on the 5' RACE reads. This table holds 250,000 to 350,000 distinct CDR3 sequences, less than 25% found once. Material: blood, either unsorted or a sorted T cell fraction (not recorded which). All receptors derive from a female donor with ankylosing spondylitis or in good health (not recorded which).

Only a few counts were recorded for this clonotype. CDR3: CSAPRGGSSYNEQFF. Written as DNA, the CDR3 is TGCAGTGCTCCTCGAGGGGGTAGCTCCTACAATGAGCAGTTCTTC. The genes are TRBV20-1 and TRBJ2-1, with D possibly matching TRBD1 (6 bases). Germline V gene data show CDR1 as DFQATT and CDR2 as SNEGSKA (reference sequence). This CDR3 has 15 residues. Trimming removed 5 bases from V and 0 bases from J, with 14 bases in between.

Worth noting for this clonotype: One end of the junction fails to match germline, which may point to a read error. The rearrangement uses TRBV29-1 and TRBJ2-5; TRBD1 might be the D (5 bases). CDR1 SQVTM and CDR2 ANQGSEA come from the germline V gene. This CDR3 contains 12 residues. The CDR3 region has the DNA TGCAGCGTCCAGGGCGTCGGAGAGACCCATTACTTC. As protein: CSVQGVGETHYF.

V gene TRBV6-2 or TRBV6-3 combines with J gene TRBJ2-7; 8 positions match TRBD1. Trimming at V came to 7 bases and at J to 11 bases, leaving 10 bases not matched to a gene. The CDR3 runs to 12 residues. Germline loops: CDR1 MNHEY, CDR2 SVGEGT. The CDR3 nucleotides read TGTGCCAGCACCCCTGAGGCAGGGGGCAAGTACTTC. Residues: CASTPEAGGKYF.

The rearrangement links TRBV29-1 to TRBJ2-1; D ambiguous. Trimming left V 0 bases short and J 0 bases short, with 0 bases between. The CDR3 extends over 12 amino acids. Germline V gene lookup returns CDR1 SQVTM and CDR2 ANQGSEA. CDR3 in amino acids: CSVEDSYNEQFF. In DNA form, the CDR3 reads TGCAGCGTTGAAGACTCCTACAATGAGCAGTTCTTC.

This clonotype was picked up many times. V gene TRBV12-3 or TRBV12-4 combines with J gene TRBJ2-5; 10 bases agree with TRBD1. The CDR3 contains 15 residues. V was clipped by 5 bases and J by 1 base; unmatched bases: 4. CDR3 in amino acids: CASSPRDRGQETQYF. The CDR3, as DNA: TGTGCCAGCAGTCCTCGGGACAGGGGCCAAGAGACCCAGTACTTC.

The J gene is TRBJ1-1, the V gene TRBV20-1, with D hard to call. Germline CDR1 is DFQATT and CDR2 is SNEGSKA (reference sequence). The CDR3 sequence is 15 residues long. V was trimmed by 3 bases and J by 4 bases, leaving 18 bases between them. The CDR3 spells CSASPPGALVTEAFF. CDR3 in DNA: TGCAGTGCTAGTCCCCCGGGAGCCTTAGTCACTGAAGCTTTCTTT.

In this sample, this clonotype turned up a few times. CDR3 DNA sequence: TGCAGCGCCCGAGCCGGGACAGGGTTGGATGAGCAGTTCTTC. Protein product: CSARAGTGLDEQFF. The chain has TRBV29-1 and TRBJ2-1; 9 nucleotides agree with TRBD1. Per germline, CDR1 SQVTM and CDR2 ANQGSEA. The trim removed 7 bases at V and 8 bases at J, leaving 12 bases unmatched. This CDR3 has 14 amino acids.

The V gene is TRBV6-1, the J gene TRBJ2-5, with TRBD1 matching 12 bases. The ends lost 7 bases at V and 5 bases at J; junction bases unmatched: 11. From germline, CDR1 is MNHNS and CDR2 SASEGT. The CDR3 sequence is 16 residues long. CDR3 loop: CASTEAGTGGVETQYF. DNA for the CDR3: TGTGCCAGCACCGAAGCCGGGACAGGGGGCGTGGAGACCCAGTACTTC.

This clonotype occurred many times. The chain couples TRBV20-1 to TRBJ2-5; 8 nucleotides match TRBD1. J was trimmed by 5 bases and V by 6 bases; bases with no gene match: 8. This CDR3 is 13 amino acids long. Germline V gene lookup returns CDR1 DFQATT and CDR2 SNEGSKA (reference sequence). CDR3 sequence reads: CSATGAVRETQYF. DNA for the CDR3: TGCAGTGCGACAGGGGCCGTCCGGGAGACCCAGTACTTC.

This chain connects TRBV7-2 to TRBJ2-7; 10 bases line up with TRBD2. The germline V gene encodes CDR1 SGHTA and CDR2 FQGNSA. J lost 3 bases, V lost 5 bases, and 10 bases had no gene match. This CDR3 has 16 amino acids. The CDR3 sequence: CASSARGPSGSYEQYF. The CDR3 DNA is TGTGCCAGCAGCGCGAGAGGTCCTAGCGGGAGCTACGAGCAGTACTTC.

This clonotype was detected a few times. The chain has TRBV6-2 or TRBV6-3 and TRBJ2-1; 16 bases line up with TRBD2. The V and J ends lost 0 bases and 8 bases, in that order; junction bases with no gene match: 4. Per germline, CDR1 MNHEY and CDR2 SVGEGT. This CDR3 comprises 17 residues. In DNA form, the CDR3 reads TGTGCCAGCAGTTACTCAGGGACTAGCGGGAGGGCCCATGAGCAGTTCTTC. Translation: CASSYSGTSGRAHEQFF.

The genes are TRBV10-3 and TRBJ2-3; D gene unclear. This CDR3 has 14 residues. V shed 4 bases and J shed 2 bases, with 10 bases lying between them. Germline CDR1 is ENHRY and CDR2 is SYGVKD. The CDR3 DNA is TGTGCCATCAGTGTGGGCGGCAACACAGATACGCAGTATTTT. Translated: CAISVGGNTDTQYF.

This clonotype was counted only a few times. This rearrangement joins TRBV20-1 to TRBJ2-5; a possible D gene is TRBD2 (6 bases). Germline assignment: CDR1 DFQATT and CDR2 SNEGSKA (reference sequence). The CDR3 has 13 residues. Trimming stripped 5 bases from V and 7 bases from J, with 17 bases between. This chain's CDR3 is CSAPTTSIGTQYF. The CDR3 DNA is TGCAGTGCTCCAACTACTAGCATTGGGACCCAGTACTTC.

This clonotype was seen repeatedly, ten times or more. The J gene is TRBJ2-7, the V gene TRBV12-3 or TRBV12-4; D is unclear. Deletions cut 0 bases from V and 3 bases from J, with 6 bases between. The CDR3 is 13 amino acids. CDR3 bases: TGTGCCAGCAGTTTAGCAGCGTTCTACGAGCAGTACTTC. Protein: CASSLAAFYEQYF.

This clonotype was seen only a few times. V usage is TRBV20-1 and J usage is TRBJ1-1, with D unresolved. V was cut by 3 bases and J by 3 bases, with 8 bases left in between. CDR3 length: 12 residues. CDR1 DFQATT and CDR2 SNEGSKA come from the germline V gene (reference sequence). The CDR3 DNA reads as TGCAGTGCTAGGGCCTTTTACACTGAAGCTTTCTTT. As protein: CSARAFYTEAFF.